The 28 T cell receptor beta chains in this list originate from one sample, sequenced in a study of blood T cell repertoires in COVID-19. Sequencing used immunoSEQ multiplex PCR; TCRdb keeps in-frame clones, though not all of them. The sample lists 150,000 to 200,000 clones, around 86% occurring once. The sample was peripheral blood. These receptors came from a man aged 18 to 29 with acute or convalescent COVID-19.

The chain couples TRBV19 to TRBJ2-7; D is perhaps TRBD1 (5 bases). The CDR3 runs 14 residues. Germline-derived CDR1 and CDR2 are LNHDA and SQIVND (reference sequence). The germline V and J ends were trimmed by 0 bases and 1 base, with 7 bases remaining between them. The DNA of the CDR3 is TGTGCCAGTAGTATAGAGAAGGGGTCCTACGAGCAGTACTTC. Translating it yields CASSIEKGSYEQYF.

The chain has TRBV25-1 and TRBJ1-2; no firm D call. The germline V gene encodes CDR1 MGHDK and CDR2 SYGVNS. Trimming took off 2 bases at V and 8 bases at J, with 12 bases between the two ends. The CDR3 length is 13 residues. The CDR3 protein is CASSESQRGGYTF. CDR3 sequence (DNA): TGTGCCAGCAGTGAAAGTCAGCGAGGAGGCTACACCTTC.

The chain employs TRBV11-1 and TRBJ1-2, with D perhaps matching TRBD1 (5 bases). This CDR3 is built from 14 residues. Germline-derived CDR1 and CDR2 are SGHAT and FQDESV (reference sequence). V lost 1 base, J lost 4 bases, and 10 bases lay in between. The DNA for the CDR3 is TGTGCCAGCAGCTTAGAGGTCGACAGCTATGGCTACACCTTC. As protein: CASSLEVDSYGYTF.

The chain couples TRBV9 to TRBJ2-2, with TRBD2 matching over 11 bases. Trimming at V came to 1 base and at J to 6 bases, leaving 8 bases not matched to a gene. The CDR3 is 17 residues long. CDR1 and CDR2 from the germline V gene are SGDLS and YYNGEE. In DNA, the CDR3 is TGTGCCAGCAGCGTAAATTTAGCGGGGGGGCGCGCCGGGGAGCTGTTTTTT. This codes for CASSVNLAGGRAGELFF.

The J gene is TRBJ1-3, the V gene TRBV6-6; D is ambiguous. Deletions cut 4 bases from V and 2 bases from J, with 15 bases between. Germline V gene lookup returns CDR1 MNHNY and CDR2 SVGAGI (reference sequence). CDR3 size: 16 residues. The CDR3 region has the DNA TGTGCCAGCAGTTCGGAACGACGGAGGCCTGGAAACACCATATATTTT. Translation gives CASSSERRRPGNTIYF.

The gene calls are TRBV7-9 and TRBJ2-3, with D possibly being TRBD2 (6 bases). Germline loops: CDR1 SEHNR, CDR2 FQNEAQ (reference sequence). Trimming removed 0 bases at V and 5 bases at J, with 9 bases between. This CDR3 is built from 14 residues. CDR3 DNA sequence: TGTGCCAGCAGCTTAGCCGGGGGTAAAGATACGCAGTATTTT. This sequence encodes CASSLAGGKDTQYF.

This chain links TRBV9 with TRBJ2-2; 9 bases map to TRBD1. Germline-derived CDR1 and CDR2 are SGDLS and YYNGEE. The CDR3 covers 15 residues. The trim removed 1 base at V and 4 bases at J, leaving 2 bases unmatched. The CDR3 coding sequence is TGTGCCAGCAGCGTACGGGACAGGGCCACCGGGGAGCTGTTTTTT. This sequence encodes CASSVRDRATGELFF.

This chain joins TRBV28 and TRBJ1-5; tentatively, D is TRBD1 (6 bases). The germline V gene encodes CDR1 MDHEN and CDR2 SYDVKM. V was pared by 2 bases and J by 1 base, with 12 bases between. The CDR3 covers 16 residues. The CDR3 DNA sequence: TGTGCCAGCAGTTTAGCCGGACAGACGAGCAATCAGCCCCAGCATTTT. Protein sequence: CASSLAGQTSNQPQHF.

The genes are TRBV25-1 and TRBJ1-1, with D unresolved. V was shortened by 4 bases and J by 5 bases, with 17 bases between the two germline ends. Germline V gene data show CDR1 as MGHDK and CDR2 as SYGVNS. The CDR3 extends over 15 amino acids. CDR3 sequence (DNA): TGTGCCAGCAGTGGCACCCTTATGTGGAGGACTGAAGCTTTCTTT. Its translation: CASSGTLMWRTEAFF. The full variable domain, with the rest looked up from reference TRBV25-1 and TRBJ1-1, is EADIYQTPRYLVIGTGKKITLECSQTMGHDKMYWYQQDPGMELHLIHYSYGVNSTEKGDLSSESTVSRIRTEHFPLTLESARPSHTSQYLCASSGTLMWRTEAFFGQGTRLTVV.

CDR3 residues: CASSVQHSGANVLTF. CDR3 coding DNA: TGTGCCAGCAGTGTACAGCACTCTGGGGCCAACGTCCTGACTTTC. This rearrangement joins TRBV25-1 to TRBJ2-6; D not resolved. V was shortened by 4 bases and J by 0 bases, with 7 bases between the two germline ends. CDR1 MGHDK and CDR2 SYGVNS come from the germline V gene. CDR3 length equals 15 residues.

Written as DNA, the CDR3 is TGTGCCATCCGGAACTCTTACAGTGGGTCGCGAGGCGGGACTGAAGCTTTCTTT. This gives the protein CAIRNSYSGSRGGTEAFF. V and J are TRBV28 and TRBJ1-1; D is ambiguous. V was cut by 10 bases and J by 5 bases, with 32 bases left in between. Looked up from germline, CDR1 is MDHEN and CDR2 is SYDVKM. The CDR3 spans 18 residues. The whole variable domain, remainder taken from reference TRBV28 and TRBJ1-1, is DVKVTQSSRYLVKRTGEKVFLECVQDMDHENMFWYRQDPGLGLRLIYFSYDVKMKEKGDIPEGYSVSREKKERFSLILESASTNQTSMYLCAIRNSYSGSRGGTEAFFGQGTRLTVV.

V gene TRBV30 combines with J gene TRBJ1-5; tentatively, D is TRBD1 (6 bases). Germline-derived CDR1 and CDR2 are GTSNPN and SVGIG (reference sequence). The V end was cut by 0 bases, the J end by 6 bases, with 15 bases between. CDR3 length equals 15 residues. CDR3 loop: CAWSVQQGFVQPQHF. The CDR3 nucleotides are TGTGCCTGGAGTGTACAACAGGGTTTCGTTCAGCCCCAGCATTTT. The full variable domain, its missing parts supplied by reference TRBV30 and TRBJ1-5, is SQTIHQWPATLVQPVGSPLSLECTVEGTSNPNLYWYRQAAGRGLQLLFYSVGIGQISSEVPQNLSASRPQDRQFILSSKKLLLSDSGFYLCAWSVQQGFVQPQHFGDGTRLSIL.

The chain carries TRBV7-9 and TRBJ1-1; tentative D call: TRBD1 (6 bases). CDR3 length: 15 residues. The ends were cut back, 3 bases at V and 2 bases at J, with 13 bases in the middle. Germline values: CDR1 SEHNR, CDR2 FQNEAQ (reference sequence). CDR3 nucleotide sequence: TGTGCCAGCAGCTTGACAGGAGGCAAAAACACTGAAGCTTTCTTT. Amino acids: CASSLTGGKNTEAFF.

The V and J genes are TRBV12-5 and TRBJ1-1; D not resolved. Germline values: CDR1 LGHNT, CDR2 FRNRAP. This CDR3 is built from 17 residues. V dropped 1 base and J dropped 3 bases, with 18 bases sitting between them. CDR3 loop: CASGLAPSALGHTEAFF. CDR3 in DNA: TGTGCTAGTGGTTTGGCTCCATCAGCCCTGGGCCACACTGAAGCTTTCTTT.

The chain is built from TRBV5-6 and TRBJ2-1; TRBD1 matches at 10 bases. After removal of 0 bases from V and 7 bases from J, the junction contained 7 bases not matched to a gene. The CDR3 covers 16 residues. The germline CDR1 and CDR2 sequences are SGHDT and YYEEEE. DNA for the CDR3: TGTGCCAGCAGCTTGGTTCGACAGGGGGCGCTTAATGAGCAGTTCTTC. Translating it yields CASSLVRQGALNEQFF.

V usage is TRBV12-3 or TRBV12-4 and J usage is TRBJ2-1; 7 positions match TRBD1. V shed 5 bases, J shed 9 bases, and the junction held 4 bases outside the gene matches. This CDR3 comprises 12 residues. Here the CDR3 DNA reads TGTGCCAGCAGTCCGGACAGGCCTGAGCAGTTCTTC. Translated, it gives CASSPDRPEQFF.

CDR3 sequence: CASSFQGARLWGYTF. The DNA of the CDR3 is TGTGCCAGTAGTTTCCAGGGGGCGCGATTGTGGGGCTACACCTTC. The chain carries TRBV19 and TRBJ1-2, with 8 bases matching TRBD1. With V trimmed by 5 bases and J by 8 bases, 13 bases remained unmatched. The CDR3 length is 15 residues. Germline V lookup: CDR1 LNHDA, CDR2 SQIVND (reference sequence).

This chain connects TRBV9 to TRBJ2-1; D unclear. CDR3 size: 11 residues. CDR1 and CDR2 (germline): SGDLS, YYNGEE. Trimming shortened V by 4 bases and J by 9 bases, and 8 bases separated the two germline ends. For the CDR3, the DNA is TGTGCCAGCAGCAACCAGATTGAGCAGTTCTTC. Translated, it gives CASSNQIEQFF.

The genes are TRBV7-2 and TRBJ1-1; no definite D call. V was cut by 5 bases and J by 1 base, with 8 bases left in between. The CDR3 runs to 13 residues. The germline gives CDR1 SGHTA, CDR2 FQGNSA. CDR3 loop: CASSEQRNTEAFF. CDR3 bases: TGTGCCAGCAGCGAACAGAGGAACACTGAAGCTTTCTTT.

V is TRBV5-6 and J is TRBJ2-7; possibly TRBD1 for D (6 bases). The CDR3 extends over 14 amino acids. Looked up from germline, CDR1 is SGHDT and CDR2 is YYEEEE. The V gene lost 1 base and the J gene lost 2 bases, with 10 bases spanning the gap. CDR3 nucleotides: TGTGCCAGCAGCTTGTCAGGACAGACCTACGAGCAGTACGTC. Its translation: CASSLSGQTYEQYV.

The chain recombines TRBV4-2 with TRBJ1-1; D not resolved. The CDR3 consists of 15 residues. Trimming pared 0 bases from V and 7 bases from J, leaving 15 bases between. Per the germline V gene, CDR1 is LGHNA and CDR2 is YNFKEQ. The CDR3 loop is CASSQEYGSRGEAFF. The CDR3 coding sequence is TGTGCCAGCAGCCAAGAATACGGCAGTCGGGGTGAAGCTTTCTTT.

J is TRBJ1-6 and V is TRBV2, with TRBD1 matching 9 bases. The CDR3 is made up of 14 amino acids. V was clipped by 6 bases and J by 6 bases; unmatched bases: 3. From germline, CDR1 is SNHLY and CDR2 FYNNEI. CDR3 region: CASRRTGVNSPLHF. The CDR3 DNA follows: TGTGCCAGCAGAAGGACAGGGGTTAATTCACCCCTCCACTTT.

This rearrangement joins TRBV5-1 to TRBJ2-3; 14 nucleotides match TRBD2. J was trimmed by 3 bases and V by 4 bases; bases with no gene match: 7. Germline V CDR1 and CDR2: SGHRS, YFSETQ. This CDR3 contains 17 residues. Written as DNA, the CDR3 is TGCGCCAGCAGCCTCCCGACTAGCGGGGGGGCAACAGATACGCAGTATTTT. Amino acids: CASSLPTSGGATDTQYF.

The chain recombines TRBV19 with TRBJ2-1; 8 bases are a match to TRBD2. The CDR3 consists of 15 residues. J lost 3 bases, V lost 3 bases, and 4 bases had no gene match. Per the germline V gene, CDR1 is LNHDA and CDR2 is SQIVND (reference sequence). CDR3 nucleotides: TGTGCCAGTAGTATCGGACTAGCCAACTACAATGAGCAGTTCTTC. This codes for CASSIGLANYNEQFF. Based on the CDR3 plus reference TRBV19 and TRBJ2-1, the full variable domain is DGGITQSPKYLFRKEGQNVTLSCEQNLNHDAMYWYRQDPGQGLRLIYYSQIVNDFQKGDIAEGYSVSREKKESFPLTVTSAQKNPTAFYLCASSIGLANYNEQFFGPGTRLTVL.

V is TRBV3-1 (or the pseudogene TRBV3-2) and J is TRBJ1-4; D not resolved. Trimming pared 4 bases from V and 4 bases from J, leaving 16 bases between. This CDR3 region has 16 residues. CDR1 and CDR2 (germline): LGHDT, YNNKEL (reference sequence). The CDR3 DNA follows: TGTGCCAGCAGCCCAGGCAAGAGGGCTAATAATGAAAAACTGTTTTTT. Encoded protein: CASSPGKRANNEKLFF.

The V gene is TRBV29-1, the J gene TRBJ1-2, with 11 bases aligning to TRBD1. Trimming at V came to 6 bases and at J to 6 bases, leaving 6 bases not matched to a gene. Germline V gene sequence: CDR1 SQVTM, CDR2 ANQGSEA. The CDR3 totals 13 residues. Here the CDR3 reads CSVRTGGNDGYTF. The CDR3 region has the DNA TGCAGCGTGCGGACAGGGGGCAACGATGGCTACACCTTC.

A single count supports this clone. The CDR3: CASSTLGGTEAFF. CDR3 nucleotides: TGTGCCAGCAGCACCCTAGGTGGTACTGAAGCTTTCTTT. The V call is TRBV7-9, the J call TRBJ1-1; the D is unclear. The length of the CDR3 is 13 residues. In germline, CDR1 is SEHNR, CDR2 FQNEAQ (reference sequence). Trimming removed 5 bases at V and 5 bases at J, with 12 bases between.

The CDR3 sequence is CASSLWFLAGQDNEQFF. The CDR3 DNA sequence: TGTGCCAGCAGCTTATGGTTTTTGGCGGGGCAAGACAATGAGCAGTTCTTC. The chain links TRBV7-8 to TRBJ2-1; D might be TRBD2 (6 bases). V lost 2 bases and J lost 5, with 19 bases in between. CDR1 and CDR2 (germline): SGHVS, FQNEAQ. The CDR3 spans 17 residues. Complete variable domain (other parts from reference TRBV7-8 and TRBJ2-1): GAGVSQSPRYKVAKRGQDVALRCDPISGHVSLFWYQQALGQGPEFLTYFQNEAQLDKSGLPSDRFFAERPEGSVSTLKIQRTQQEDSAVYLCASSLWFLAGQDNEQFFGPGTRLTVL.